A selection of T cell receptor beta chains follows, all from one sample in a study of T cell responses to AZD1222 COVID-19 vaccine. Sequencing was performed with immunoSEQ multiplex PCR; in TCRdb, only in-frame clones are kept and a portion is missing. The data contain about 59,000 clones, less than 90% of them seen just once; the ten biggest clones take up around 7.8%. Sequenced material: peripheral blood, taken on day 0 of AZD1222 vaccination. These receptors came from an adult in good health. Both conserved end residues are part of each CDR3. Each record gives: J gene, V gene, D gene, clone size, CDR3 protein, CDR3 DNA. A D gene is named only where the DNA matches it firmly. Some rows mark clone size as missing; the rest say once, few, many or name a class of expanded clone.

J: TRBJ1-4
V: TRBV2
D: -
size: -
CDR3: CASTRTRGGEKLFF
DNA: TGTGCCAGCACCCGGACCCGGGGTGGTGAAAAACTGTTTTTT

J: TRBJ1-4
V: TRBV29-1
D: -
size: -
CDR3: CSVGGGTNEKLFF
DNA: TGCAGCGTTGGAGGGGGGACTAATGAAAAACTGTTTTTT

J: TRBJ2-4
V: TRBV11-2
D: TRBD1
size: -
CDR3: CASSTRDRVGKNIQYF
DNA: TGTGCCAGCAGCACACGGGACAGGGTGGGCAAAAACATTCAGTACTTC

J: TRBJ1-5
V: TRBV6-1
D: -
size: -
CDR3: CASSEARWGYSNQPQHF
DNA: TGTGCCAGCAGTGAAGCGCGTTGGGGGTATAGCAATCAGCCCCAGCATTTT

J: TRBJ2-5
V: TRBV30
D: TRBD2
size: -
CDR3: CAWSWGGAQYF
DNA: TGTGCCTGGAGTTGGGGGGGGGCCCAGTACTTC

J: TRBJ1-2
V: TRBV7-9
D: -
size: few
CDR3: CASSLAVGGYGYTF
DNA: TGTGCCAGCAGCTTAGCCGTGGGGGGTTATGGCTACACCTTC

J: TRBJ1-1
V: TRBV6-2/TRBV6-3
D: -
size: -
CDR3: CASSFDRERNTEAFF
DNA: TGTGCCAGCAGTTTCGACAGAGAAAGGAACACTGAAGCTTTCTTT

J: TRBJ2-2
V: TRBV2
D: -
size: few
CDR3: CASSGVETANTGELFF
DNA: TGTGCCAGCAGTGGAGTAGAGACAGCGAACACCGGGGAGCTGTTTTTT

J: TRBJ1-6
V: TRBV7-2
D: TRBD1
size: -
CDR3: CASSARTGGGNSPLHF
DNA: TGTGCCAGCAGCGCGCGAACAGGGGGCGGGAATTCACCCCTCCACTTT

J: TRBJ1-2
V: TRBV14
D: -
size: -
CDR3: CASSGRSSSSYGYTF
DNA: TGTGCCAGCAGCGGACGGAGTTCGTCTAGCTATGGCTACACCTTC

J: TRBJ1-2
V: TRBV6-5
D: -
size: -
CDR3: CASTQGFYGYTF
DNA: TGTGCCAGCACTCAGGGGTTCTATGGCTACACCTTC

J: TRBJ1-6
V: TRBV2
D: TRBD1
size: -
CDR3: CASSAPVTSGGAYNSPLHF
DNA: TGTGCCAGCAGTGCGCCCGTTACTTCAGGGGGCGCCTATAATTCACCCCTCCACTTT

J: TRBJ2-1
V: TRBV6-5
D: -
size: -
CDR3: CASSYGGGYNEQFF
DNA: TGTGCCAGCAGTTACGGTGGGGGTTACAATGAGCAGTTCTTC

J: TRBJ2-3
V: TRBV2
D: -
size: -
CDR3: CASSPGVSSTDTQYF
DNA: TGTGCCAGCAGCCCAGGGGTTAGTAGCACAGATACGCAGTATTTT

J: TRBJ1-4
V: TRBV6-6
D: -
size: -
CDR3: CASSRDGTNEKLFF
DNA: TGTGCCAGCAGTAGGGACGGCACGAATGAAAAACTGTTTTTT

J: TRBJ2-3
V: TRBV7-9
D: TRBD1
size: -
CDR3: CASSRTGGTATDTQYF
DNA: TGTGCCAGCAGCCGGACAGGGGGCACGGCTACAGATACGCAGTATTTT

J: TRBJ2-7
V: TRBV6-5
D: TRBD2
size: -
CDR3: CASRESGLAAYEQYF
DNA: TGTGCCAGCAGGGAGTCGGGACTAGCGGCTTACGAGCAGTACTTC

J: TRBJ1-1
V: TRBV27
D: -
size: -
CDR3: CASSSNYQGVNTEAFF
DNA: TGTGCCAGCAGTTCAAACTACCAAGGAGTGAACACTGAAGCTTTCTTT

J: TRBJ2-7
V: TRBV4-1
D: -
size: -
CDR3: CASSQEAPGTYEQYF
DNA: TGCGCCAGCAGCCAAGAAGCACCTGGCACCTACGAGCAGTACTTC

J: TRBJ1-5
V: TRBV6-1
D: -
size: -
CDR3: CASSEWVGRVDQPQHF
DNA: TGTGCCAGCAGTGAATGGGTCGGCAGGGTCGATCAGCCCCAGCATTTT

J: TRBJ2-1
V: TRBV6-1
D: -
size: -
CDR3: CASSERGGGTYNEQFF
DNA: TGTGCCAGCAGTGAAAGGGGTGGGGGGACCTACAATGAGCAGTTCTTC

J: TRBJ2-7
V: TRBV7-9
D: -
size: -
CDR3: CASSLWAGKYYEQYF
DNA: TGTGCCAGCAGCTTATGGGCGGGGAAATACTACGAGCAGTACTTC

J: TRBJ1-5
V: TRBV19
D: -
size: -
CDR3: CASRTQGASNQPQHF
DNA: TGTGCCAGTAGGACACAGGGAGCCAGCAATCAGCCCCAGCATTTT

J: TRBJ1-1
V: TRBV6-5
D: TRBD1
size: few
CDR3: CASRRQGGTEAFF
DNA: TGTGCCAGCAGACGACAGGGGGGAACTGAAGCTTTCTTT

J: TRBJ2-5
V: TRBV6-4
D: TRBD1
size: -
CDR3: CASSSERLDRVETQYF
DNA: TGTGCCAGCAGCTCTGAAAGGCTGGACAGGGTTGAGACCCAGTACTTC

J: TRBJ2-7
V: TRBV3-1/TRBV3-2
D: -
size: -
CDR3: CASSQEFARRSYEQYF
DNA: TGTGCCAGCAGCCAAGAGTTTGCCAGACGATCCTACGAGCAGTACTTC

J: TRBJ2-7
V: TRBV7-2
D: -
size: -
CDR3: CASSLNYEQYF
DNA: TGTGCCAGCAGCTTAAACTACGAGCAGTACTTC

J: TRBJ2-3
V: TRBV6-2/TRBV6-3
D: -
size: -
CDR3: CASSPGRTTDTQYF
DNA: TGTGCCAGCAGCCCTGGACGGACCACAGATACGCAGTATTTT

J: TRBJ1-4
V: TRBV7-9
D: TRBD1
size: once
CDR3: CASSPRTGLGSREKLFF
DNA: TGTGCCAGCAGCCCTCGGACAGGGCTCGGTTCGCGTGAAAAACTGTTTTTT

J: TRBJ1-5
V: TRBV4-1
D: -
size: -
CDR3: CASSQGLTGTRSNQPQHF
DNA: TGCGCCAGCAGCCAAGGTTTAACCGGGACGAGGAGCAATCAGCCCCAGCATTTT

J: TRBJ2-7
V: TRBV5-8
D: -
size: -
CDR3: CASSLARQGIVEQYF
DNA: TGTGCCAGCAGCTTGGCCCGTCAGGGAATAGTCGAGCAGTACTTC

J: TRBJ2-7
V: TRBV5-6
D: -
size: once
CDR3: CASSLGVGTYEQYF
DNA: TGTGCCAGCAGCTTGGGGGTAGGAACCTACGAGCAGTACTTC

J: TRBJ1-1
V: TRBV28
D: -
size: few
CDR3: CASRATGMNTEAFF
DNA: TGTGCCAGTCGGGCAACAGGAATGAACACTGAAGCTTTCTTT

J: TRBJ1-6
V: TRBV30
D: -
size: -
CDR3: CAWSVQQGNSPLHF
DNA: TGTGCCTGGAGTGTACAACAGGGAAATTCACCCCTCCACTTT

J: TRBJ1-4
V: TRBV4-3
D: -
size: -
CDR3: CASSQDRVLRREKLFF
DNA: TGCGCCAGCAGCCAAGATAGGGTCCTAAGGAGAGAAAAACTGTTTTTT

J: TRBJ2-7
V: TRBV6-5
D: -
size: -
CDR3: CASSYKGSSYEQYF
DNA: TGTGCCAGCAGTTACAAGGGTAGCTCCTACGAGCAGTACTTC

J: TRBJ1-1
V: TRBV27
D: -
size: -
CDR3: CAVVAGASEAFF
DNA: TGTGCTGTTGTCGCGGGCGCTAGTGAAGCTTTCTTT